The clone carrying this TCR beta chain counts as medium-sized. The antigen is not known. The time point denotes: cycle 4 day 1 (C4D1), after less than 7 weeks of nivolumab. Relapse was seen in all patients after autologous stem cell transplantation, and brentuximab vedotin exposure was variable. Generated by immunoSEQ multiplex PCR, the TCRdb table keeps only in-frame clones and is missing some. The sample yields about 44,000 clones, just over 65% seen once. Germline CDR1 is SNHLY and CDR2 is FYNNEI. The ends were cut back, 3 bases at V and 1 base at J, with 12 bases in the middle. The CDR3 sequence is 15 residues long. These data originate in a study of PD-1 blockade in classical Hodgkin lymphoma. Study results and limitations: CD4+ but not CD8+ TCR diversity rose significantly by C4D1.

The specimen comprised peripheral blood mononuclear cells (PBMCs), sampled before the fourth cycle of nivolumab. This clonotype was obtained from a human donor with classical Hodgkin lymphoma. This sequence joins TRBV2 and TRBJ1-1, with TRBD1 as a possible D gene (5 bases). CDR3 nucleotides: TGTGCCAGCAGTGATCAGGGAGGTGGGAACACTGAAGCTTTCTTT. Its protein product is CASSDQGGGNTEAFF.